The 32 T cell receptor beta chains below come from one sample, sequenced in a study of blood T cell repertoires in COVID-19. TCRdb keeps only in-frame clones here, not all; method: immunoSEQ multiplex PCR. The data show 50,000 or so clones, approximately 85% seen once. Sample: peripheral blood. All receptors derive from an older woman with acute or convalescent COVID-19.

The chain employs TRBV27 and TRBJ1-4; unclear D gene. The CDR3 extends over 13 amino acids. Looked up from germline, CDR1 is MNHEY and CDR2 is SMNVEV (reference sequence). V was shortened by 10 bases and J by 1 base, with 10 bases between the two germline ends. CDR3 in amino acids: CATGVRTNEKLFF. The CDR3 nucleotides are TGTGCCACCGGGGTTCGAACTAATGAAAAACTGTTTTTT.

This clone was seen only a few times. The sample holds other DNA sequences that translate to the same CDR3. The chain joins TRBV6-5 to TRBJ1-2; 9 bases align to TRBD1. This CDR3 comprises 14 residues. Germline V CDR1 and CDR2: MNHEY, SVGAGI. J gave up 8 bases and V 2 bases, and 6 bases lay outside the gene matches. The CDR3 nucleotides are TGTGCCAGCAGTTACACGGGACAGGGCTCGGGCTACACCTTC. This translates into CASSYTGQGSGYTF.

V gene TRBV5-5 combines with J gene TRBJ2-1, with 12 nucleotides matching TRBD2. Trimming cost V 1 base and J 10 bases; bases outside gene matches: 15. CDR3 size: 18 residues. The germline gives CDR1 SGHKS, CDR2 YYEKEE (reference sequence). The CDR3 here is CASSLSLAGGPGSKEQFF. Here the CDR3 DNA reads TGTGCCAGCAGCTTGTCCCTAGCGGGAGGGCCCGGGTCTAAAGAGCAGTTCTTC. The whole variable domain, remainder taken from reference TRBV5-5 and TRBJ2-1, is DAGVTQSPTHLIKTRGQQVTLRCSPISGHKSVSWYQQVLGQGPQFIFQYYEKEERGRGNFPDRFSARQFPNYSSELNVNALLLGDSALYLCASSLSLAGGPGSKEQFFGPGTRLTVL.

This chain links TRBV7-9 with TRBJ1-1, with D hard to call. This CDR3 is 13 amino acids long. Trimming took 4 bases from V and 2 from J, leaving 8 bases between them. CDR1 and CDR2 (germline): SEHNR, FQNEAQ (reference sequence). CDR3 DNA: TGTGCCAGCAGCTCTAACGTTAACACTGAAGCTTTCTTT. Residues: CASSSNVNTEAFF.

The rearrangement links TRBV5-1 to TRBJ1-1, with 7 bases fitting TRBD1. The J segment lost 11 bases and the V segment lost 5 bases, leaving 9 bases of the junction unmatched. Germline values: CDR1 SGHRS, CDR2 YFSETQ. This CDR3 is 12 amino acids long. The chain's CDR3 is CASRSQTGDAFF. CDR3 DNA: TGCGCCAGCAGGTCCCAAACAGGGGACGCTTTCTTT.

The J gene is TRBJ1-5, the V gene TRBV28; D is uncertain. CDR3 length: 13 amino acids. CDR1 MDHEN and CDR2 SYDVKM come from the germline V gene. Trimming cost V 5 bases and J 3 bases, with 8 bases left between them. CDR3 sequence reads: CASSPGNNQPQHF. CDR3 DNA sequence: TGTGCCAGCAGTCCGGGGAACAATCAGCCCCAGCATTTT.

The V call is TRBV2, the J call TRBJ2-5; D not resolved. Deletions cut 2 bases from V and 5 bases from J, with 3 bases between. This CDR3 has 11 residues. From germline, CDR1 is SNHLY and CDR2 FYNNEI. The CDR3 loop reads CASSERETQYF. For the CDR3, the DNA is TGTGCCAGCAGTGAACGGGAGACCCAGTACTTC.

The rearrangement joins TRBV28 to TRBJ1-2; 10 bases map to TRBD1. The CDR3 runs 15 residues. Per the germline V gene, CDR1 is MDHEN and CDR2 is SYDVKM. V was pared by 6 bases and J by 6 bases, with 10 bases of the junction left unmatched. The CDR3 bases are TGTGCCAGCAGAAACCGGGACAGGGGCATCCATGGCTACACCTTC. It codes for CASRNRDRGIHGYTF.

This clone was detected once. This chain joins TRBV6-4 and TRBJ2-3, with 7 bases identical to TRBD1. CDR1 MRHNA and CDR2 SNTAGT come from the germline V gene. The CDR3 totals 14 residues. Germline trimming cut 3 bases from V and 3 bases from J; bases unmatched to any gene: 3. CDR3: CASSDGTVTDTQYF. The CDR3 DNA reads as TGTGCCAGCAGTGATGGGACAGTAACAGATACGCAGTATTTT.

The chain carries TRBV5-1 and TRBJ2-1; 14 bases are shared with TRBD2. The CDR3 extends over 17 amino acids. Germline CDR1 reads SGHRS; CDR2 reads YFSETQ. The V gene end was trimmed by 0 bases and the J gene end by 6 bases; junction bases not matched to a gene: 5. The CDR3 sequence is CASSLAAGLAGANEQFF. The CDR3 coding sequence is TGCGCCAGCAGCTTGGCAGCGGGACTAGCGGGAGCCAATGAGCAGTTCTTC.

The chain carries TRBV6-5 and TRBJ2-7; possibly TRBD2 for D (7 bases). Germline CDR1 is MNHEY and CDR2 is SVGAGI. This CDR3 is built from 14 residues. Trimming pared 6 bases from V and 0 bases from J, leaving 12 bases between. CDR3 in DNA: TGTGCCAGCAGCCTAGGGGGGGCCTCCTACGAGCAGTACTTC. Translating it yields CASSLGGASYEQYF.

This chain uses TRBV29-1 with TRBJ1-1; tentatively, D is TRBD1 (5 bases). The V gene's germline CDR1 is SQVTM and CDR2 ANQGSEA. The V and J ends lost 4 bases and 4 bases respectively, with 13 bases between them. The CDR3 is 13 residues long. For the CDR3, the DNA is TGCAGCGTTGCTGACAGACGGGTCACTGAAGCTTTCTTT. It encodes CSVADRRVTEAFF.

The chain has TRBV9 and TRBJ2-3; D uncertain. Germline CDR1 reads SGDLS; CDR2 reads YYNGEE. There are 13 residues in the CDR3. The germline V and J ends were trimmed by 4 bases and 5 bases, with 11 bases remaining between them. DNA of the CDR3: TGTGCCAGCAGCCCCCAGATCCTAGATACGCAGTATTTT. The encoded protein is CASSPQILDTQYF.

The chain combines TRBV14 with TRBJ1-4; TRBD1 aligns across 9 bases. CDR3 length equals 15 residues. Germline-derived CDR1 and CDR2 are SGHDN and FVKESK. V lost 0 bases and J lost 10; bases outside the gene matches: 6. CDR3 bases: TGTGCCAGCAGCCAAGAACTCCCGGGACAGGGAAAACTGTTTTTT. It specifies CASSQELPGQGKLFF. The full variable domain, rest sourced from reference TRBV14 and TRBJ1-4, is EAGVTQFPSHSVIEKGQTVTLRCDPISGHDNLYWYRRVMGKEIKFLLHFVKESKQDESGMPNNRFLAERTGGTYSTLKVQPAELEDSGVYFCASSQELPGQGKLFFGSGTQLSVL.

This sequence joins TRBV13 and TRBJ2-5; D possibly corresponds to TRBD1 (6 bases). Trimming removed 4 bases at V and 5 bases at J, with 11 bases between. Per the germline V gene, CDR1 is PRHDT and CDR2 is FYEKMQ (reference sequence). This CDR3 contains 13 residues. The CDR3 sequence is CASSYNREETQYF. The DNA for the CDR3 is TGTGCCAGCAGCTATAACAGGGAGGAGACCCAGTACTTC.

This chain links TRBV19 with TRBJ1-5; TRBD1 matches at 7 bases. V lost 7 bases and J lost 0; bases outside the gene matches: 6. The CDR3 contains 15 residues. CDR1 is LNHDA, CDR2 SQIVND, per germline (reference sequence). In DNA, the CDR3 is TGTGCCAGTACTTCTGGGACAGATAGCAATCAGCCCCAGCATTTT. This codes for CASTSGTDSNQPQHF. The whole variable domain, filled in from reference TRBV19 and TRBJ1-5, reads DGGITQSPKYLFRKEGQNVTLSCEQNLNHDAMYWYRQDPGQGLRLIYYSQIVNDFQKGDIAEGYSVSREKKESFPLTVTSAQKNPTAFYLCASTSGTDSNQPQHFGDGTRLSIL.

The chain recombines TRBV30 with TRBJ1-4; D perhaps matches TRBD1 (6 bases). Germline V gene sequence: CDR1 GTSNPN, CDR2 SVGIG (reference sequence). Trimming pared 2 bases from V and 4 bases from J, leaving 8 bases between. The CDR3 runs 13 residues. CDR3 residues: CAWSRGGNEKLFF. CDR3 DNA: TGTGCCTGGAGTAGGGGGGGTAATGAAAAACTGTTTTTT.

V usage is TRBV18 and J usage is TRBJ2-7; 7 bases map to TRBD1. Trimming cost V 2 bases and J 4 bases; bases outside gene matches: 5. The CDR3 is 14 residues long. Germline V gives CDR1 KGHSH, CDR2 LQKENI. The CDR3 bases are TGTGCCAGCTCACCATCAGGGGGAAATTACGAGCAGTACTTC. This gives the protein CASSPSGGNYEQYF.

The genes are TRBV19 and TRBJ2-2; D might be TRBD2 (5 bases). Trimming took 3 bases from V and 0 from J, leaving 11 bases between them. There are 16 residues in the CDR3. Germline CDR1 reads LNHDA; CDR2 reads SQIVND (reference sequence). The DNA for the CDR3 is TGTGCCAGTAGTATCGGACTGTACGCGAACACCGGGGAGCTGTTTTTT. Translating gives CASSIGLYANTGELFF. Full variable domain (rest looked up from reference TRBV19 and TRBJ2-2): DGGITQSPKYLFRKEGQNVTLSCEQNLNHDAMYWYRQDPGQGLRLIYYSQIVNDFQKGDIAEGYSVSREKKESFPLTVTSAQKNPTAFYLCASSIGLYANTGELFFGEGSRLTVL.

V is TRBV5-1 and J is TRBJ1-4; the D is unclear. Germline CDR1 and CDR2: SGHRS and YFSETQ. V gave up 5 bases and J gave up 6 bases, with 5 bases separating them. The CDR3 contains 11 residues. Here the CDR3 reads CASREYEKLFF. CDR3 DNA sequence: TGCGCCAGCAGGGAGTATGAAAAACTGTTTTTT.

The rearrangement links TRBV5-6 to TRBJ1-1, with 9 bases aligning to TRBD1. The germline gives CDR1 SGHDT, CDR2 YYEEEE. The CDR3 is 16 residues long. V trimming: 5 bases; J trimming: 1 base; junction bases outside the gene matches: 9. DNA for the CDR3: TGTGCCAGCAGTCTGGACAGGGGAGGATGGAACACTGAAGCTTTCTTT. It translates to CASSLDRGGWNTEAFF.

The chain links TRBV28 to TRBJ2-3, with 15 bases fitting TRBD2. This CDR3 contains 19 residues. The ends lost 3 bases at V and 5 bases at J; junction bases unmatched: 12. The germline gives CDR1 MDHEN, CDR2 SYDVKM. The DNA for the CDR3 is TGTGCCAGCAGTTTCCCCCGGACTAGCGGGGGGGTGGGGAGAGATACGCAGTATTTT. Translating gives CASSFPRTSGGVGRDTQYF. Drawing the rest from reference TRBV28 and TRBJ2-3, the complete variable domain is DVKVTQSSRYLVKRTGEKVFLECVQDMDHENMFWYRQDPGLGLRLIYFSYDVKMKEKGDIPEGYSVSREKKERFSLILESASTNQTSMYLCASSFPRTSGGVGRDTQYFGPGTRLTVL.

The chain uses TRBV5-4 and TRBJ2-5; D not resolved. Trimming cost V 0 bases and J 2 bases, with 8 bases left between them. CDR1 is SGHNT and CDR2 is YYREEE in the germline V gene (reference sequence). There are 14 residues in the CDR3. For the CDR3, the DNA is TGTGCCAGCAGCTTGGGACATCTACAAGAGACCCAGTACTTC. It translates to CASSLGHLQETQYF.

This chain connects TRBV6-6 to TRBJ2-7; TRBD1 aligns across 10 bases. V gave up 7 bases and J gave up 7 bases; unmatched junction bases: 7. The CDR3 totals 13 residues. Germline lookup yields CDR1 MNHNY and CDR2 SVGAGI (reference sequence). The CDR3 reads CASKDRQGAEQYF. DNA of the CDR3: TGTGCCAGCAAGGATCGACAGGGGGCAGAGCAGTACTTC.

The CDR3, as DNA: TGTGCCAGTAGTATTTCAGGGATTAATGGCTACACCTTC. Translated: CASSISGINGYTF. The chain is built from TRBV19 and TRBJ1-2, with a tentative D call TRBD1 (5 bases). This CDR3 has 13 amino acids. CDR1 is LNHDA, CDR2 SQIVND, per germline (reference sequence). Trimming stripped 3 bases from V and 6 bases from J, with 11 bases between.

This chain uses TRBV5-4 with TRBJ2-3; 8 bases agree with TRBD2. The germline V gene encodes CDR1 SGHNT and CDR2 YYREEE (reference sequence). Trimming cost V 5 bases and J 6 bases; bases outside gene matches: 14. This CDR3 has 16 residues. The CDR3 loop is CASRPWGGRHYDTQYF. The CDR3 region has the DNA TGTGCCAGCAGACCCTGGGGCGGGAGGCACTATGATACGCAGTATTTT.

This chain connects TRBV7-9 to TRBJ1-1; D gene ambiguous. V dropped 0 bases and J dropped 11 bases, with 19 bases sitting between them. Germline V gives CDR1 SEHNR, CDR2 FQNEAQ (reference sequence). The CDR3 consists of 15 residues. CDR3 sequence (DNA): TGTGCCAGCAGCTTAGCGTCCGCCGAGCGGGGTGGGGCTTTCTTT. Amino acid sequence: CASSLASAERGGAFF.

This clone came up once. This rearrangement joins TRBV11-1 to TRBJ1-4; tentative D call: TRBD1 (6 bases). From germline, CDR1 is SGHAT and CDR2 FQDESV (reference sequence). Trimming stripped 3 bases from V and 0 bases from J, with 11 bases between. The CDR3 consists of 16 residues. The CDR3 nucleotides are TGTGCCAGCAGCTTCGGGACAACATCAACTAATGAAAAACTGTTTTTT. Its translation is CASSFGTTSTNEKLFF.

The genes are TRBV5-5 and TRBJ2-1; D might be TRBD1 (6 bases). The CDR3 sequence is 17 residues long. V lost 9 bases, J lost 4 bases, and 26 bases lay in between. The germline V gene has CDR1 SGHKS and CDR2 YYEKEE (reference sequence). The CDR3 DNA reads TGTGCCACCACATCGGGACAAATCACGCGTCTTTACAATGAGCAGTTCTTC. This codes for CATTSGQITRLYNEQFF.

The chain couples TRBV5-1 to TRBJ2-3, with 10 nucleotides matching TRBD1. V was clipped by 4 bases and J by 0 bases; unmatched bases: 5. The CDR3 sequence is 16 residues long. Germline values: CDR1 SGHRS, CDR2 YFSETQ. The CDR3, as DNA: TGCGCCAGCAGCATAGGACAGGGGGGTAGCACAGATACGCAGTATTTT. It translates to CASSIGQGGSTDTQYF.

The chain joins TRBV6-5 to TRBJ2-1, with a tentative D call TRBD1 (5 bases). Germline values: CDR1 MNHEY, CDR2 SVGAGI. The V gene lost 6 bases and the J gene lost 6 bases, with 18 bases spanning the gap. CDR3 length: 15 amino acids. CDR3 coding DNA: TGTGCCAGCAGGATCGCGTTGGGGCCGTTCAATGAGCAGTTCTTC. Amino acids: CASRIALGPFNEQFF.

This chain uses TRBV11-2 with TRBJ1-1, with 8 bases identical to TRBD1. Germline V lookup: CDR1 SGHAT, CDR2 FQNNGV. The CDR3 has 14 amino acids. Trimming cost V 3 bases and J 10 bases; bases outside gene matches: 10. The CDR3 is CASSFGQGEVGAFF. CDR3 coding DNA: TGTGCCAGCAGCTTCGGACAGGGCGAAGTTGGAGCTTTCTTT.